This TCR beta chain was retrieved from a study of cytomegalovirus exposure and HLA in healthy donors. Study-wide background: Early on, a data release was issued that held some 85 million unique TCRs from HLA-typed donors.

The study, taken as a whole, reports: In a later analysis, across HLA loci, associated TCR counts were highest for DRB1, lowest for HLA-C. Highly shared sequence variants in one cluster were likely a sequencing artifact.

With regard to this clone: Its antigen is not identified.

Germline trimming cut 4 bases from V and 2 bases from J; bases unmatched to any gene: 3. CDR3 size: 15 residues. CDR1 and CDR2 from the germline V gene are SGHNT and YYREEE (reference sequence). The PCR used 60 Vbeta and 13 Jbeta primers. In the study's own analysis: In a later analysis, some 80 million unique TCR beta chains included roughly 11 million shared by two or more donors. Only in-frame clones appear in the TCRdb table, and some are missing; sequencing was by immunoSEQ multiplex PCR. V and J calls and clone size come straight from that table; D and trimming were deduced from the DNA. Among some 130,000 clones, 60% to 85% were seen once, and the ten largest hold 1.5%.

The chain couples TRBV5-4 to TRBJ2-7; 13 bases agree with TRBD2. The source is a woman aged 18-29 years in good health and CMV-seronegative. The material sequenced was PBMCs. The CDR3 nucleotides are TGTGCCAGCAGCCCGGGACTAGCGGGGACCTACGAGCAGTACTTC. This encodes CASSPGLAGTYEQYF.